This TCR beta chain was identified in a study of shared clonotypes between healthy human individuals. Study-level information: Samples came from two female and three male donors aged 18 to 49.

The repertoire was sequenced with immunoSEQ multiplex PCR; TCRdb's copy has only in-frame clones and lacks some. The sample includes some 470,000 clones, 76% of them seen just once. Nashville, Tennessee was home to all donors, who were Caucasian adults. The CDR3 contains 15 residues. The germline gives CDR1 MDHEN, CDR2 SYDVKM. V shed 1 base and J shed 7 bases, with 13 bases lying between them. The chain uses TRBV28 and TRBJ1-4, with a tentative D call TRBD1 (5 bases). The sequence was collected from a woman aged 40 to 49 in good health. Some clones in this sample may be carry-over from other donors' samples. Sequencing used PBMCs. The CDR3 reads CASSLSGTVFEKLFF. CDR3 nucleotide sequence: TGTGCCAGCAGTTTATCCGGGACGGTATTTGAAAAACTGTTTTTT.